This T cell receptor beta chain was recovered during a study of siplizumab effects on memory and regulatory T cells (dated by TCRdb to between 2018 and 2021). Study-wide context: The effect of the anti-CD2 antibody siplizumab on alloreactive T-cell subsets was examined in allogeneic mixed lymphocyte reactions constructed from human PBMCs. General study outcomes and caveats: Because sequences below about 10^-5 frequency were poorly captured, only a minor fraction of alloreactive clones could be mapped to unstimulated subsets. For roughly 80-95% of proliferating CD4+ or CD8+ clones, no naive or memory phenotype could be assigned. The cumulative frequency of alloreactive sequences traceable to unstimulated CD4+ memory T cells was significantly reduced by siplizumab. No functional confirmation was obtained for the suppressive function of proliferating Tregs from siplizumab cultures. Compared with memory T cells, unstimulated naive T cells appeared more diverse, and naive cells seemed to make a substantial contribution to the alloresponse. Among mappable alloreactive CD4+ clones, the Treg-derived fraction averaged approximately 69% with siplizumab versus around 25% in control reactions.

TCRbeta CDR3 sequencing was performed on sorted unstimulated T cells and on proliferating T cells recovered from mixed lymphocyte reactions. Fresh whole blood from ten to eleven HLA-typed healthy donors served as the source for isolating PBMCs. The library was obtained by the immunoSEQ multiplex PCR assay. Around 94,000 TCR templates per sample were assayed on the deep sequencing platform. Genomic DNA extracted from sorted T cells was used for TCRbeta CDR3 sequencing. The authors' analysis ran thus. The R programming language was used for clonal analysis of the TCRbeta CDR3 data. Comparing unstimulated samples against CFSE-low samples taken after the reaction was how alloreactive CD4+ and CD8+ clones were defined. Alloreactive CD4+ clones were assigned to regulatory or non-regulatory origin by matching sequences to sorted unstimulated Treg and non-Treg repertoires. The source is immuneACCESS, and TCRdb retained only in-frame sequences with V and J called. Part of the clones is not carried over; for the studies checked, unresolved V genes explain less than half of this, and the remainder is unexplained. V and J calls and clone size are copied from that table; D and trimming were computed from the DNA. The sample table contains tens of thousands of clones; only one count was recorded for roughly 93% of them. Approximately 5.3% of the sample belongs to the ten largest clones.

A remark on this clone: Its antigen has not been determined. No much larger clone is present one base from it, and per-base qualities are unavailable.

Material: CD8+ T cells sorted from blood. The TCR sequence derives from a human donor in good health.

The base sequence is TGTGCCAGCACTACAGAAGAGACCCAGTACTTC. This is translated as CASTTEETQYF. The rearranged segments are TRBV6-6 and TRBJ2-5, with the D gene not confidently named. In the germline V gene (reference sequence), CDR1 corresponds to MNHNY and CDR2 to SVGAGI. The CDR3 sequence holds 11 residues, the cysteine and phenylalanine included. Only the CDR3 DNA is retained, 33 bases long and in frame from the first base. Trimming at the junction amounts to 7 bases on V and 3 bases on J, and the germline ends lie 6 bases apart.